This T cell receptor beta chain was sequenced during a study of T cells after yellow fever vaccination. From germline, CDR1 is KGHDR and CDR2 SFDVKD. CDR3 length equals 14 residues. The germline V and J ends were trimmed by 4 bases and 6 bases, with 14 bases remaining between them. TCRdb reanalysed the 5' RACE reads using MiXCR and keeps one entry per CDR3 protein. In the table there are about 320,000 distinct CDR3 sequences, roughly 10% of which are singletons. The chain couples TRBV24-1 to TRBJ1-2, with D perhaps TRBD1 (5 bases). The sample was CD4+ T cells sorted from PBMCs, taken 45 days after the yellow fever booster vaccination. The sequence derives from a man younger than 35 who received the YFV17D yellow fever vaccine. CDR3: CATSDPGRGDGYTF. CDR3 DNA sequence: TGTGCCACCAGTGACCCGGGGAGGGGTGATGGCTACACCTTC.